A selection of T cell receptor beta chains follows, all from one sample in a study of blood T cell repertoires in COVID-19. This table comes from immunoSEQ multiplex PCR, and its TCRdb copy is limited to in-frame clones, with some not included. In the table there are some 210,000 clones, 75% to 90% of which are singletons. Sequenced material: peripheral blood. These receptors were taken from a man aged 55 to 70 who had recovered from COVID-19. The CDR3 runs from the conserved cysteine through the conserved F or W. The D gene is left open where the match is weak. A clone size is listed for some rows: how often the clone was seen (once, few, many), or a class if it is expanded.

d_gene	v_gene	abundance	j_gene	CDR3aa	CDR3nt
.	TRBV12-3/TRBV12-4	.	TRBJ1-2	CASKAGDYGYTF	TGTGCCAGCAAGGCAGGGGACTATGGCTACACCTTC
.	TRBV3-1/TRBV3-2	.	TRBJ1-1	CASSQDQTVNTEAFF	TGTGCCAGCAGCCAAGATCAGACAGTGAACACTGAAGCTTTCTTT
.	TRBV9	.	TRBJ1-1	CASSVRGGPVVNTEAFF	TGTGCCAGCAGCGTAAGGGGGGGCCCAGTGGTGAACACTGAAGCTTTCTTT
TRBD1	TRBV27	.	TRBJ2-1	CASSLRTPRDRGLDEQFF	TGTGCCAGCAGTTTAAGAACTCCTCGGGACAGGGGTCTCGATGAGCAGTTCTTC
TRBD1	TRBV19	.	TRBJ1-6	CASSPQGDGSPLHF	TGTGCCAGTAGTCCACAGGGGGACGGTTCACCCCTCCACTTT
.	TRBV24-1	.	TRBJ1-4	CATSDQGREKLFF	TGTGCCACCAGTGATCAGGGGCGGGAAAAACTGTTTTTT
.	TRBV2	.	TRBJ2-2	CASISGGRRNTGELFF	TGTGCCAGCATCTCCGGGGGGCGCAGGAACACCGGGGAGCTGTTTTTT
.	TRBV18	.	TRBJ2-3	CASSPRGNTDTQYF	TGTGCCAGCTCACCAAGGGGGAATACAGATACGCAGTATTTT
TRBD2	TRBV5-8	.	TRBJ2-2	CATLAGDLRNGELFF	TGTGCCACACTAGCGGGAGATCTTCGTAACGGGGAGCTGTTTTTT
.	TRBV5-1	once	TRBJ1-6	CASSLGQDYNSPLHF	TGCGCCAGCAGCTTGGGGCAGGACTATAATTCACCCCTCCACTTT
TRBD1	TRBV27	.	TRBJ1-6	CASTNLDRGNSPLHF	TGTGCCAGCACCAACTTAGACAGGGGAAATTCACCCCTCCACTTT
TRBD2	TRBV5-4	.	TRBJ2-7	CASSLAGGLYEQYF	TGTGCCAGCAGCTTAGCGGGGGGTCTTTACGAGCAGTACTTC
TRBD1	TRBV27	.	TRBJ2-7	CASSLGAGGSYEQYF	TGTGCCAGCAGTTTGGGGGCAGGGGGCTCCTACGAGCAGTACTTC
TRBD1	TRBV6-5	.	TRBJ1-6	CASSYQGVNSPLHF	TGTGCCAGCAGTTACCAGGGGGTTAATTCACCCCTCCACTTT
TRBD2	TRBV7-7	.	TRBJ2-2	CASSPGLAENTGELFF	TGTGCTAGCAGCCCCGGACTAGCGGAGAACACCGGGGAGCTGTTTTTT
.	TRBV30	.	TRBJ1-5	CAWSVAGKGNQPQHF	TGTGCCTGGAGTGTCGCAGGGAAGGGCAATCAGCCCCAGCATTTT